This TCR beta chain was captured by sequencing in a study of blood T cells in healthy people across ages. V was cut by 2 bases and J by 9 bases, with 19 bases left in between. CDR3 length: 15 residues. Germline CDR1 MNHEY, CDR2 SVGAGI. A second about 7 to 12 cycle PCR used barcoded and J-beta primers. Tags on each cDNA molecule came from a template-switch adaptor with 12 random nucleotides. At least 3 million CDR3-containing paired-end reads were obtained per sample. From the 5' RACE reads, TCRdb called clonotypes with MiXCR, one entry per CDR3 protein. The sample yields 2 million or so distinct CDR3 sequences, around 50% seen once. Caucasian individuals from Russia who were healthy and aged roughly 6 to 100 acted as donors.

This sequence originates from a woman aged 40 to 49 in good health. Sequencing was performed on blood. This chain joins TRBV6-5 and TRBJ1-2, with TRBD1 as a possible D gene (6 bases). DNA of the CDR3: TGTGCCAGCAGTTACAGCCTTGGGGAGGGGGAGAGCTACACCTTC. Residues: CASSYSLGEGESYTF.